The next 31 T cell receptor beta chains were all read from a single sample in a study of graft-versus-host responses after intestinal transplantation. Their cognate antigens are unknown. Measured with immunoSEQ multiplex PCR; TCRdb has only the in-frame clones, and not every one. The data hold over 45,000 clones, with 94% observed a single time. Sequences were derived from unstimulated CD4+ T cells sorted from spleen or lymph node cells, sampled before transplant. The receptor source for this set is a human donor who was the organ donor for an intestinal transplant.

The chain is built from TRBV4-3 and TRBJ2-3; 7 bases agree with TRBD1. The CDR3 contains 15 residues. Trimming cost V 1 base and J 4 bases; bases outside gene matches: 5. Germline V CDR1 and CDR2: LGHNA, YSLEER. CDR3 region: CASSQGQGLADTQYF. The CDR3 DNA reads TGCGCCAGCAGCCAAGGACAGGGTCTCGCAGATACGCAGTATTTT.

The V gene is TRBV10-3, the J gene TRBJ1-2; D possibly corresponds to TRBD1 (6 bases). The CDR3 is made up of 14 amino acids. Germline V gives CDR1 ENHRY, CDR2 SYGVKD. Trimming removed 3 bases at V and 4 bases at J, with 12 bases between. Here the CDR3 DNA reads TGTGCCATCAGTGAACAGGGAGGGGGCTATGGCTACACCTTC. Protein sequence: CAISEQGGGYGYTF.

The chain links TRBV19 to TRBJ1-2, with D possibly being TRBD1 (6 bases). Trimming cost V 5 bases and J 1 base, with 17 bases left between them. CDR1 is LNHDA and CDR2 is SQIVND in the germline V gene (reference sequence). The CDR3 is 16 amino acids. The CDR3: CASSPTWTANNYGYTF. Here the CDR3 DNA reads TGTGCCAGTAGTCCCACTTGGACAGCCAATAACTATGGCTACACCTTC.

The chain has TRBV7-2 and TRBJ2-5; no clear D gene. V gave up 1 base and J gave up 5 bases, with 11 bases separating them. Germline V CDR1 and CDR2: SGHTA, FQGNSA. The CDR3 loop spans 14 amino acids. CDR3 in amino acids: CASSLGGRDETQYF. CDR3 DNA: TGTGCCAGCAGCTTAGGGGGAAGGGATGAGACCCAGTACTTC.

This clone showed up just a few times. This chain uses TRBV10-2 with TRBJ1-2; the match to TRBD1 covers 10 bases. The CDR3 length is 14 residues. J lost 7 bases, V lost 4 bases, and 6 bases had no gene match. Germline CDR1 and CDR2: WSHSY and SAAADI. CDR3: CASSGLGQGIGYTF. The DNA for the CDR3 is TGCGCCAGCAGTGGCCTGGGACAGGGGATTGGCTACACCTTC.

V gene TRBV19 combines with J gene TRBJ1-6, with D possibly TRBD1 on 5 matching bases. The CDR3 consists of 16 residues. Between the trimmed V and J ends, which lost 4 bases and 0 bases, there was a span of 10 bases. The germline V gene encodes CDR1 LNHDA and CDR2 SQIVND (reference sequence). In DNA form, the CDR3 reads TGTGCCAGTAGTAAAGGGGTGCTCTCCTATAATTCACCCCTCCACTTT. Translated: CASSKGVLSYNSPLHF.

The J gene is TRBJ1-2, the V gene TRBV6-5, with TRBD1 matching 9 bases. Trimming took 6 bases from V and 0 from J; bases not matched to a gene: 2. Germline CDR1 and CDR2: MNHEY and SVGAGI. The CDR3 has 14 residues. CDR3 loop: CASRGQGPNYGYTF. Here the CDR3 DNA reads TGTGCCAGCAGGGGACAGGGCCCTAACTATGGCTACACCTTC.

V gene TRBV9 combines with J gene TRBJ2-1; D may be TRBD1 or TRBD2 (5 bases each). The CDR3 runs to 16 residues. Between the trimmed V and J ends, which lost 0 bases and 0 bases, there was a span of 10 bases. Germline CDR1 is SGDLS and CDR2 is YYNGEE. CDR3 DNA sequence: TGTGCCAGCAGCGTAGCTTGGGACCCCTCCTACAATGAGCAGTTCTTC. Translated: CASSVAWDPSYNEQFF.

This clone has more than one count but fewer than ten. The chain employs TRBV10-3 and TRBJ1-6; no reliable D call. V was clipped by 0 bases and J by 5 bases, with 5 bases between them. Germline V lookup: CDR1 ENHRY, CDR2 SYGVKD. This CDR3 is built from 14 residues. The CDR3 protein is CAISESTDNSPLHF. As DNA, the CDR3 is TGTGCCATCAGTGAGTCGACGGATAATTCACCCCTCCACTTT.

V and J are TRBV4-3 and TRBJ1-5; unclear D gene. CDR1 and CDR2 from the germline V gene are LGHNA and YSLEER. The CDR3 consists of 13 residues. Trimming cost V 2 bases and J 4 bases, with 6 bases left between them. As DNA, the CDR3 is TGCGCCAGCAGCCAACGAAGGAATCAGCCCCAGCATTTT. Translating it yields CASSQRRNQPQHF.

V and J are TRBV2 and TRBJ2-5; possibly TRBD2 for D (7 bases). The J call may be mistaken, given a closer DNA end match to TRBJ2-7. The CDR3 covers 16 residues. Germline V gene lookup returns CDR1 SNHLY and CDR2 FYNNEI. The DNA for the CDR3 is TGTGCCAGCAGTGAAGCGGGTCGGGGGGCCGCCGCCGAGCAGTACTTC. Translation: CASSEAGRGAAAEQYF.

The J gene is TRBJ2-5, the V gene TRBV7-3, with TRBD2 as a possible D gene (5 bases). V was clipped by 5 bases and J by 2 bases, with 18 bases between them. The CDR3 has 16 residues. CDR1 is SGHTA and CDR2 is FQGTGA in the germline V gene. CDR3 nucleotide sequence: TGTGCCAGCAGCGCACTAGTTGACTTCTCGCAAGAGACCCAGTACTTC. Residues: CASSALVDFSQETQYF.

The chain combines TRBV6-1 with TRBJ1-2, with 9 bases that match TRBD1. CDR1 and CDR2 (germline): MNHNS, SASEGT. The V gene end was trimmed by 4 bases and the J gene end by 0 bases; junction bases not matched to a gene: 3. CDR3 length: 15 amino acids. This CDR3 reads CASSGRDRANYGYTF. The CDR3 DNA reads as TGTGCCAGCAGTGGCAGGGACAGGGCTAACTATGGCTACACCTTC.

The J gene is TRBJ2-5, the V gene TRBV7-2; TRBD2 agrees at 12 bases. V was clipped by 2 bases and J by 4 bases; unmatched bases: 14. The CDR3 is 19 amino acids. In germline, CDR1 is SGHTA, CDR2 FQGNSA. The CDR3 loop is CASSLMVLAGGPRGETQYF. Here the CDR3 DNA reads TGTGCCAGCAGCTTAATGGTACTAGCGGGGGGCCCCCGCGGAGAGACCCAGTACTTC.

The chain carries TRBV5-6 and TRBJ2-7; a possible D gene is TRBD1 (6 bases). Between the trimmed V and J ends, which lost 3 bases and 3 bases, there was a span of 10 bases. This CDR3 contains 13 residues. Germline V gene data show CDR1 as SGHDT and CDR2 as YYEEEE. This CDR3 is CASSWTTGYEQYF. CDR3 DNA sequence: TGTGCCAGCAGCTGGACGACAGGCTACGAGCAGTACTTC. The full variable domain, with the rest looked up from reference TRBV5-6 and TRBJ2-7, is DAGVTQSPTHLIKTRGQQVTLRCSPKSGHDTVSWYQQALGQGPQFIFQYYEEEERQRGNFPDRFSGHQFPNYSSELNVNALLLGDSALYLCASSWTTGYEQYFGPGTRLTVT.

A single count supports this clone. The rearrangement links TRBV7-9 to TRBJ2-2; 8 nucleotides match TRBD2. Germline values: CDR1 SEHNR, CDR2 FQNEAQ (reference sequence). The J segment lost 0 bases and the V segment lost 6 bases, leaving 6 bases of the junction unmatched. The CDR3 sequence is 16 residues long. In nucleotides, the CDR3 is TGTGCCAGCAGTTCCAGCGGGGGAACGAACACCGGGGAGCTGTTTTTT. It is translated as CASSSSGGTNTGELFF.

The J gene is TRBJ1-5, the V gene TRBV6-4; D is unclear. The CDR3 loop spans 15 amino acids. CDR1 is MRHNA, CDR2 SNTAGT, per germline. The V end was cut by 0 bases, the J end by 0 bases, with 6 bases between. The CDR3 here is CASSDSLSSNQPQHF. CDR3 nucleotide sequence: TGTGCCAGCAGTGACTCCTTGAGTAGCAATCAGCCCCAGCATTTT.

This sequence joins TRBV5-4 and TRBJ1-1, with a possible D match to TRBD1 (5 bases). Trimming removed 5 bases from V and 3 bases from J, with 11 bases in between. The length of the CDR3 is 13 residues. Germline V gives CDR1 SGHNT, CDR2 YYREEE (reference sequence). CDR3 loop: CASRRGTDTEAFF. CDR3 DNA sequence: TGTGCCAGCAGAAGAGGGACGGACACTGAAGCTTTCTTT.

The V call is TRBV14, the J call TRBJ2-3; D uncertain. V shed 0 bases and J shed 7 bases, with 5 bases lying between them. The CDR3 runs 12 residues. Looked up from germline, CDR1 is SGHDN and CDR2 is FVKESK. CDR3 DNA sequence: TGTGCCAGCAGCCAAGAAATGAATACGCAGTATTTT. The encoded protein is CASSQEMNTQYF.

The CDR3 is CASSMTGRTYEQYF. DNA for the CDR3: TGTGCCAGCAGTATGACAGGGCGTACCTACGAGCAGTACTTC. This chain uses TRBV6-6 with TRBJ2-7, with 7 bases lining up with TRBD1. The CDR3 extends over 14 amino acids. Germline V gene sequence: CDR1 MNHNY, CDR2 SVGAGI (reference sequence). J lost 2 bases, V lost 5 bases, and 6 bases had no gene match.

The chain employs TRBV5-6 and TRBJ1-4, with 9 bases aligning to TRBD1. The CDR3 consists of 14 residues. V lost 3 bases to trimming and J lost 7 bases; unmatched junction nucleotides: 4. CDR1 SGHDT and CDR2 YYEEEE come from the germline V gene. The DNA for the CDR3 is TGTGCCAGCAGCTCGGACAGGGGTCGTGAAAAACTGTTTTTT. It specifies CASSSDRGREKLFF.

The chain combines TRBV7-3 with TRBJ2-1; 10 positions agree with TRBD2. The CDR3 has 16 residues. Germline V gene sequence: CDR1 SGHTA, CDR2 FQGTGA. V shed 5 bases, J shed 7 bases, and the junction held 11 bases outside the gene matches. The CDR3 bases are TGTGCCAGCAGCACCGGGACTAGCGCTAGGAATAATGAGCAGTTCTTC. Amino acid sequence: CASSTGTSARNNEQFF.

This clone showed up just once. The V and J genes are TRBV30 and TRBJ1-1; D not resolved. The CDR3 has 12 residues. Trimming left V 1 base short and J 5 bases short, with 8 bases between. Germline lookup yields CDR1 GTSNPN and CDR2 SVGIG (reference sequence). The CDR3: CAWSGERTEAFF. The DNA of the CDR3 is TGTGCCTGGAGTGGGGAGAGGACTGAAGCTTTCTTT. The entire variable domain, with the rest obtained from reference TRBV30 and TRBJ1-1, is as follows: SQTIHQWPATLVQPVGSPLSLECTVEGTSNPNLYWYRQAAGRGLQLLFYSVGIGQISSEVPQNLSASRPQDRQFILSSKKLLLSDSGFYLCAWSGERTEAFFGQGTRLTVV.

The chain recombines TRBV7-2 with TRBJ2-7; 13 bases line up with TRBD2. The germline V gene encodes CDR1 SGHTA and CDR2 FQGNSA. The CDR3 consists of 15 residues. Germline trimming cut 5 bases from V and 2 bases from J; bases unmatched to any gene: 3. CDR3 coding DNA: TGTGCCAGCAGCCCGGGACTAGCGGGGCCCTACGAGCAGTACTTC. Translating gives CASSPGLAGPYEQYF.

The V call is TRBV19, the J call TRBJ1-2, with D possibly matching TRBD1 (5 bases). Trimming cost V 4 bases and J 6 bases, with 9 bases left between them. CDR3 length equals 12 residues. CDR1 is LNHDA, CDR2 SQIVND, per germline (reference sequence). CDR3 residues: CASSTGDHGYTF. In DNA, the CDR3 is TGTGCCAGTAGTACTGGGGACCATGGCTACACCTTC.

The chain is built from TRBV6-5 and TRBJ1-2; 8 nucleotides match TRBD1. The CDR3 runs to 15 residues. Germline values: CDR1 MNHEY, CDR2 SVGAGI. V trimming: 6 bases; J trimming: 4 bases; junction bases outside the gene matches: 10. The CDR3 protein is CASSLLTGDSYGYTF. The CDR3, as DNA: TGTGCCAGCAGCCTACTGACAGGGGATTCCTATGGCTACACCTTC.

This chain joins TRBV6-6 and TRBJ1-3; D call uncertain. Trimming left V 1 base short and J 0 bases short, with 7 bases between. This CDR3 region has 15 residues. Germline loops: CDR1 MNHNY, CDR2 SVGAGI (reference sequence). The CDR3 DNA sequence: TGTGCCAGCAGTTACTACGGGGTCTCTGGAAACACCATATATTTT. Residues: CASSYYGVSGNTIYF.

The V and J genes are TRBV10-2 and TRBJ2-3, with D perhaps matching TRBD2 (5 bases). Between the trimmed V and J ends, which lost 7 bases and 6 bases, there was a span of 17 bases. CDR3 length: 14 residues. From germline, CDR1 is WSHSY and CDR2 SAAADI. The CDR3 protein is CASIRGPPGDTQYF. For the CDR3, the DNA is TGCGCCAGCATCAGAGGGCCCCCCGGGGATACGCAGTATTTT.

The chain uses TRBV11-1 and TRBJ2-7; TRBD2 aligns across 9 bases. Germline values: CDR1 SGHAT, CDR2 FQDESV (reference sequence). After removal of 6 bases from V and 4 bases from J, the junction contained 16 bases not matched to a gene. The CDR3 totals 17 residues. The DNA for the CDR3 is TGTGCCAGCAGTTCATCCCCCTCGCGGGGGGGCCAGTACGAGCAGTACTTC. It translates to CASSSSPSRGGQYEQYF.

The V gene is TRBV7-2, the J gene TRBJ1-3; 10 bases match TRBD1. V shed 5 bases, J shed 0 bases, and the junction held 1 base outside the gene matches. Per germline, CDR1 SGHTA and CDR2 FQGNSA. The CDR3 sequence is 15 residues long. Here the CDR3 DNA reads TGTGCCAGCAGCCGGACAGGGGGCTCTGGAAACACCATATATTTT. It specifies CASSRTGGSGNTIYF.

This clone was observed once. The V call is TRBV5-4, the J call TRBJ2-5; 9 nucleotides align to TRBD1. There are 15 residues in the CDR3. Germline values: CDR1 SGHNT, CDR2 YYREEE (reference sequence). Trimming removed 4 bases from V and 2 bases from J; junction bases left unmatched: 6. The CDR3 reads CASSRGTGLQETQYF. CDR3 DNA: TGTGCCAGCAGCCGGGGGACAGGGCTTCAAGAGACCCAGTACTTC. Full variable domain (remainder filled in from reference TRBV5-4 and TRBJ2-5): ETGVTQSPTHLIKTRGQQVTLRCSSQSGHNTVSWYQQALGQGPQFIFQYYREEENGRGNFPPRFSGLQFPNYSSELNVNALELDDSALYLCASSRGTGLQETQYFGPGTRLLVL.